This T cell receptor (beta chain) was sequenced for a study of cytomegalovirus exposure and HLA in healthy donors. Study-level background: Caucasian-associated ancestry cluster membership applied to about 80% of about 370 genotyped donors. Whole-study results and caveats: A later analysis reportedly found that, within productive TCRs, an Asian-associated ancestry cluster had fewer N-insertions than the mean observed across the roughly 700 donors. What was likely a sequencing artifact was a cluster of highly shared sequence variants.

From germline, CDR1 is LNHNV and CDR2 YYDKDF (reference sequence). The length of the CDR3 is 14 residues. With 2 bases removed from V and 0 bases from J, the gap between germline ends came to 7 bases. Vbeta (60) and Jbeta (13) primers were used in the PCR. Authors' methods: The count from a later analysis was some 81 million unique TCR beta chains, around 10 million of them shared. This table comes from immunoSEQ multiplex PCR, and its TCRdb copy is limited to in-frame clones, with some not included. From that table come the V and J calls and clone size; the DNA was used to work out D and trimming. This repertoire shows 150,000 to 200,000 clones, 75% to 90% found once; its top ten account for about 1.9%. In the case of this clone: Its antigen is unknown.

The specimen sequenced was PBMCs. The source of this sequence is a human donor in good health. The chain carries TRBV15 and TRBJ1-1; D gene uncertain. The DNA for the CDR3 is TGTGCCACCAGCAGAACTGCGATGAACACTGAAGCTTTCTTT. This sequence encodes CATSRTAMNTEAFF.